The count of the clone carrying this T cell receptor beta chain is one. This entry belongs to a study of control samples from healthy donors and cancer patients. Measured with immunoSEQ multiplex PCR; TCRdb has only the in-frame clones, and not every one. The data contain under 65,000 clones, around 93% of them singletons. Losses at the gene ends were 7 bases for V and 8 bases for J; bases not matched to a gene: 9. There are 13 residues in the CDR3. The receptor was isolated from a man under 40 with colorectal cancer. The sample consisted of PBMCs. The chain joins TRBV12-3 or TRBV12-4 to TRBJ1-2, with 8 bases lining up with TRBD1. The CDR3 sequence is CASTLGQGNGYTF. The CDR3 region has the DNA TGTGCCAGCACCCTAGGACAGGGAAACGGCTACACCTTC.